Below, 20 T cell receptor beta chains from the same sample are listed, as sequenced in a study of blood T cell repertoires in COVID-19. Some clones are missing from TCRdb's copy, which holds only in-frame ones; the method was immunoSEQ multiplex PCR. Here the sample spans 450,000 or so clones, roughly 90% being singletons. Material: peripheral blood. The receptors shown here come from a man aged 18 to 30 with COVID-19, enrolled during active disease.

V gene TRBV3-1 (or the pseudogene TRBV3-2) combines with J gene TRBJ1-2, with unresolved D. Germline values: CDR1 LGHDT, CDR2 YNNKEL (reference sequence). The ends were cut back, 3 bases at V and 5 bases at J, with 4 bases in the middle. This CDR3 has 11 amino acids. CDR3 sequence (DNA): TGTGCCAGCAGCCACGGTTATGGCTACACCTTC. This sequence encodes CASSHGYGYTF.

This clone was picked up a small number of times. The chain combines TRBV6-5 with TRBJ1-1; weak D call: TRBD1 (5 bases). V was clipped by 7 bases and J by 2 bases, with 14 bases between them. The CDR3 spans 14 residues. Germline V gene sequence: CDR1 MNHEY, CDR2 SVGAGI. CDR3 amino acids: CASTAIQENTEAFF. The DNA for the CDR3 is TGTGCCAGCACTGCGATACAGGAAAACACTGAAGCTTTCTTT.

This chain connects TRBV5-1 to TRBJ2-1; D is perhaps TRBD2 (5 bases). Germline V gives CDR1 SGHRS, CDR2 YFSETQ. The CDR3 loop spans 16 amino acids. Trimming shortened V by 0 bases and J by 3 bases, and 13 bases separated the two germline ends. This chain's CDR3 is CASSLGVQRSYNEQFF. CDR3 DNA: TGCGCCAGCAGCTTGGGAGTCCAGCGGAGCTACAATGAGCAGTTCTTC.

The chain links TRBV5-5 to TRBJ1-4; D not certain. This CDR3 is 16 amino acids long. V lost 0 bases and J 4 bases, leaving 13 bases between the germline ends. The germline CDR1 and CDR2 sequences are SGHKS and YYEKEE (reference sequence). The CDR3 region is CASSLAGSVRNEKLFF. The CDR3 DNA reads TGTGCCAGCAGCTTGGCCGGGTCAGTCCGTAATGAAAAACTGTTTTTT.

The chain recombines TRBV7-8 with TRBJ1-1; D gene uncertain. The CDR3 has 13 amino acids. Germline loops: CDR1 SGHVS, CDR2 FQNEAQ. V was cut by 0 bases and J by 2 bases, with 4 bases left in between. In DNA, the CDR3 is TGTGCCAGCAGCTTAGCCCTAAACACTGAAGCTTTCTTT. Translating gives CASSLALNTEAFF.

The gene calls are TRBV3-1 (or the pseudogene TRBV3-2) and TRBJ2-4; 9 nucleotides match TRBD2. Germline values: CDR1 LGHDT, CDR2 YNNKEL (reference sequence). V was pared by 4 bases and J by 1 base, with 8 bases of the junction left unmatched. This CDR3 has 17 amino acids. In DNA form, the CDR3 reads TGTGCCAGCAGCCGAGCGGGGGGATCACTGGCCAAAAACATTCAGTACTTC. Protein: CASSRAGGSLAKNIQYF.

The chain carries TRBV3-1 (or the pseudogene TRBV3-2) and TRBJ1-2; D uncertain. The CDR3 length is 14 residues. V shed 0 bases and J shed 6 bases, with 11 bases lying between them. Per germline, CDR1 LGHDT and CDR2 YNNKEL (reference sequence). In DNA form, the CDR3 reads TGTGCCAGCAGCCAAGATTCTCCGGGGAATGGCTACACCTTC. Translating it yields CASSQDSPGNGYTF.

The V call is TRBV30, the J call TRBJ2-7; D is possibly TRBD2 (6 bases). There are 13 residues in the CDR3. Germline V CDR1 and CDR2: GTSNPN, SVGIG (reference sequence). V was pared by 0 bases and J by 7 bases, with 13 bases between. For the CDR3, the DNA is TGTGCCTGGAGTGTATCGGGGGTAAGGGAGCAGTACTTC. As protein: CAWSVSGVREQYF.

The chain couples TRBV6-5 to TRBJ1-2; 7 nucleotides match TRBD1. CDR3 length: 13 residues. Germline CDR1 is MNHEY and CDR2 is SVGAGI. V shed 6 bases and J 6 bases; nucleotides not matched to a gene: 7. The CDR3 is CASRETGSDGYTF. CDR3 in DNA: TGTGCCAGCAGGGAGACAGGGAGCGATGGCTACACCTTC.

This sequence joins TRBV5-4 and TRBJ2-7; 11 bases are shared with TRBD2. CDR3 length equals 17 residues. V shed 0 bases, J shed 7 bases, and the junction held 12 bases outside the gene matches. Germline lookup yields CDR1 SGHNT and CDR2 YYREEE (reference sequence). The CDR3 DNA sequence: TGTGCCAGCAGCTTGGAGGTCCGGGGACTAGCGGCGGGGGAGCAGTACTTC. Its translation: CASSLEVRGLAAGEQYF.

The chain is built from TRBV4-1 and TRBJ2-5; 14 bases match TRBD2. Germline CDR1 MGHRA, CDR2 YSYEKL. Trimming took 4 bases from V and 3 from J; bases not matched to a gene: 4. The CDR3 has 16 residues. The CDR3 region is CASSLGLAGGEETQYF. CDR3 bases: TGCGCCAGCAGCCTTGGACTAGCGGGGGGCGAAGAGACCCAGTACTTC.

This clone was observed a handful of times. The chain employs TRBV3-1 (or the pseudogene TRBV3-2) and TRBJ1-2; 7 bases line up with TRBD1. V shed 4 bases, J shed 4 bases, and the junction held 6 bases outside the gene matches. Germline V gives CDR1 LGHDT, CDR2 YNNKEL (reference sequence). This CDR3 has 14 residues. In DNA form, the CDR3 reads TGTGCCAGCAGCCCCGTGACAGGGACCTATGGCTACACCTTC. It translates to CASSPVTGTYGYTF.

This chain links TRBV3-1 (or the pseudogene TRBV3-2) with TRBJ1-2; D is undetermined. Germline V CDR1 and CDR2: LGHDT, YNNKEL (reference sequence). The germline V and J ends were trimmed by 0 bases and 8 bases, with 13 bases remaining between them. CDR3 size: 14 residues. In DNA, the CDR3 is TGTGCCAGCAGCCAAGAAGGGAGGTTCAGCGGCTACACCTTC. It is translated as CASSQEGRFSGYTF.

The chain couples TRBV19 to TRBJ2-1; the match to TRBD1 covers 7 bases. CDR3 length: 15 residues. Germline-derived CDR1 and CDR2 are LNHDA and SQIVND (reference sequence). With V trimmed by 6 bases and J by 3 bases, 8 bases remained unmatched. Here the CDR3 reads CASSAVGTDYNEQFF. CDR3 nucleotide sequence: TGTGCCAGTAGCGCCGTCGGGACAGACTACAATGAGCAGTTCTTC. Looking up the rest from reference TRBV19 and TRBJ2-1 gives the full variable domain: DGGITQSPKYLFRKEGQNVTLSCEQNLNHDAMYWYRQDPGQGLRLIYYSQIVNDFQKGDIAEGYSVSREKKESFPLTVTSAQKNPTAFYLCASSAVGTDYNEQFFGPGTRLTVL.

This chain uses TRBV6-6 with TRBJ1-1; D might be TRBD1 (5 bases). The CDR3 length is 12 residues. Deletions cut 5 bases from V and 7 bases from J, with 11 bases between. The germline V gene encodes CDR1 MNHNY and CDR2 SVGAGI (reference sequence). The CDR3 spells CASSLSGGEAFF. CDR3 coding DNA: TGTGCCAGCAGTCTCTCGGGGGGTGAAGCTTTCTTT.

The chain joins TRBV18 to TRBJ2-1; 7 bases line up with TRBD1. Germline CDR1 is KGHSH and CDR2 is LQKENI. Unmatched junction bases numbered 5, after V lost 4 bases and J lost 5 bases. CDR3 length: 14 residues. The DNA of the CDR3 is TGTGCCAGCTCACATCCCGGGACAGACAATGAGCAGTTCTTC. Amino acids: CASSHPGTDNEQFF. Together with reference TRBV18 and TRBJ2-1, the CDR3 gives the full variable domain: NAGVMQNPRHLVRRRGQEARLRCSPMKGHSHVYWYRQLPEEGLKFMVYLQKENIIDESGMPKERFSAEFPKEGPSILRIQQVVRGDSAAYFCASSHPGTDNEQFFGPGTRLTVL.

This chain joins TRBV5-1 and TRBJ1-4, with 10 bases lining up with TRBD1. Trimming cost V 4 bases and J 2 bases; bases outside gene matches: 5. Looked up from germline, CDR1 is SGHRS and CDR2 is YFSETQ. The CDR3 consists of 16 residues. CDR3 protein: CASSRDRGPTNEKLFF. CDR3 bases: TGCGCCAGCAGCCGGGACAGGGGACCTACTAATGAAAAACTGTTTTTT.

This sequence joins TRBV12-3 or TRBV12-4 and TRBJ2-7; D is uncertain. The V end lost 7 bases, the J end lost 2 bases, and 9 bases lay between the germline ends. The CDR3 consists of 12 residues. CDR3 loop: CASNRSPYEQYF. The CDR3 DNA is TGTGCCAGCAACCGGTCGCCCTACGAGCAGTACTTC.

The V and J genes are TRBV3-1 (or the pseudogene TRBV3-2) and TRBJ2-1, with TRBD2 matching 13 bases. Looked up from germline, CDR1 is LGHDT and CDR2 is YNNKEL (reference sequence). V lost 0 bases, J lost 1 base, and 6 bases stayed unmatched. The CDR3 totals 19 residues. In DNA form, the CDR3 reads TGTGCCAGCAGCCAAGAACTCTTGACTAGCGGGGGGTCCTACAATGAGCAGTTCTTC. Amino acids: CASSQELLTSGGSYNEQFF.

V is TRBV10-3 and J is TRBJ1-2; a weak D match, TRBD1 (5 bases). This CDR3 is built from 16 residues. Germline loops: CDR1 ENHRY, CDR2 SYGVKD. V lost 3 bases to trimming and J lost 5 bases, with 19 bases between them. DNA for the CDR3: TGTGCCATCAGTGATGGGGCAGGAGATTCACTTTATGGCTACACCTTC. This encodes CAISDGAGDSLYGYTF.